Reported below is one T cell receptor (beta chain). Antigen: not known. The record originates from a study of shared clonotypes between healthy human individuals. Whole-study results and caveats: Although depth was large, rarefaction showed that sequencing of the sorted subsets was incomplete.

CD45RO negativity and positive selection for CCR7 defined naive CD8 cells, a population that excluded terminally differentiated effector memory CD45RA+ cells. The CDR3 is 13 amino acids. The germline V gene encodes CDR1 SGHDT and CDR2 YYEEEE. Trimming removed 4 bases from V and 3 bases from J, with 11 bases in between. The assay was carried out at the deep level. Using immunoSEQ multiplex PCR, the repertoire was profiled, and TCRdb retains in-frame clones only, with some absent. The sample includes 2 million to 2.5 million clones, over 85% of them seen just once. Sequences were obtained from naive CD8+ T cells sorted from blood. This TCR was recovered from a man younger than 35 in good health. V is TRBV5-6 and J is TRBJ2-7; D not resolved. DNA for the CDR3: TGTGCCAGCAGCCCCGTGGGTGGCTACGAGCAGTACTTC. Its translation: CASSPVGGYEQYF.